The 10 T cell receptor beta chains presented below share a single source sample, sequenced in a study of T-cell memory formation after mild COVID-19 (dated by TCRdb to the early 2020s). The library relied on 5' RACE. Sequenced on an Illumina NovaSeq 6000. TCRdb handled the public reads itself, with Q25 trimming in fastp and clone calling in MiXCR, and kept productive beta chains. Rows merge per CDR3 protein into single entries with the most common DNA and genes. This sample holds about 560,000 distinct CDR3 sequences; roughly 17% were observed only once. Roughly 8.2% of the sample goes to the ten largest clones. The source material was PBMCs or a T cell subset sorted from them (not recorded which). All receptors come from an adult woman who had mild COVID-19 (a few samples of this study predate the infection). The sample titles of this study are shuffled in the database, so cell type and time point are left out; the donor was told from shared clones.

CDR3 DNA sequence: TGTGCCAGCAGCTTGACTCAGGGGATGAACACTGAAGCTTTCTTT. Protein: CASSLTQGMNTEAFF. The V gene is TRBV5-6, the J gene TRBJ1-1; TRBD1 might be the D (6 bases). Looked up from germline, CDR1 is SGHDT and CDR2 is YYEEEE. V was cut by 1 base and J by 0 bases, with 10 bases left in between. The length of the CDR3 is 15 residues.

The chain carries TRBV29-1 and TRBJ2-7, with TRBD2 matching over 8 bases. Germline trimming cut 3 bases from V and 1 base from J; bases unmatched to any gene: 8. Germline V lookup: CDR1 SQVTM, CDR2 ANQGSEA. The CDR3 contains 15 residues. The CDR3 region has the DNA TGCAGCGTTGATGCGGCGGGGGGCTATTCCTACGAGCAGTACTTC. Protein: CSVDAAGGYSYEQYF.

The V and J genes are TRBV11-2 and TRBJ2-3; a possible D gene is TRBD2 (7 bases). Trimming removed 4 bases at V and 0 bases at J, with 14 bases between. Looked up from germline, CDR1 is SGHAT and CDR2 is FQNNGV. The CDR3 has 16 residues. CDR3 bases: TGTGCCAGCAGCTGGGGACGGGGGGCTAGCACAGATACGCAGTATTTT. Its translation is CASSWGRGASTDTQYF.

This clonotype was seen a handful of times. The rearrangement links TRBV12-3 or TRBV12-4 to TRBJ2-7, with D perhaps matching TRBD1 (6 bases). This CDR3 is 13 amino acids long. V dropped 6 bases and J dropped 3 bases, with 12 bases sitting between them. Here the CDR3 reads CASRPTGFYEQYF. The CDR3 region has the DNA TGTGCCAGCAGACCCACAGGGTTCTACGAGCAGTACTTC.

This clonotype appeared many times. The V call is TRBV7-9, the J call TRBJ2-7; D gene unclear. Germline lookup yields CDR1 SEHNR and CDR2 FQNEAQ (reference sequence). The V end lost 1 base, the J end lost 5 bases, and 6 bases lay between the germline ends. The CDR3 totals 12 residues. CDR3 sequence: CASSLVGHEQYF. The CDR3, as DNA: TGTGCCAGCAGCTTAGTGGGTCACGAGCAGTACTTC.

The chain has TRBV7-9 and TRBJ2-7, with TRBD1 matching over 7 bases. Germline V gene data show CDR1 as SEHNR and CDR2 as FQNEAQ (reference sequence). Trimming at V came to 0 bases and at J to 6 bases, leaving 8 bases not matched to a gene. The CDR3 runs to 15 residues. In DNA, the CDR3 is TGTGCCAGCAGCTTAGCGGGGAGACAGGGACCCGAGCAGTACTTC. As protein: CASSLAGRQGPEQYF.

The genes are TRBV18 and TRBJ2-3, with D unresolved. The CDR3 is 15 amino acids. V gave up 3 bases and J gave up 1 base, with 11 bases separating them. CDR1 is KGHSH, CDR2 LQKENI, per germline. CDR3 in DNA: TGTGCCAGCTCACCTCTATCCCCCCGCACAGATACGCAGTATTTT. Its protein product is CASSPLSPRTDTQYF.

This clonotype was observed a few times. The chain combines TRBV9 with TRBJ2-1; TRBD1 agrees at 9 bases. J lost 5 bases, V lost 2 bases, and 8 bases had no gene match. The CDR3 consists of 16 residues. Germline CDR1 and CDR2: SGDLS and YYNGEE. The CDR3 nucleotides read TGTGCCAGCAGCGTCCCAACAGGGGGCCGGGACAATGAGCAGTTCTTC. Amino acid sequence: CASSVPTGGRDNEQFF.

This chain uses TRBV7-9 with TRBJ2-3; 11 bases align to TRBD1. There are 14 residues in the CDR3. The V segment lost 5 bases and the J segment 4 bases; nucleotides outside the gene matches: 2. Germline CDR1 and CDR2: SEHNR and FQNEAQ (reference sequence). The CDR3 coding sequence is TGTGCCAGCAGCGGGGGACAGGGGGCAGATACGCAGTATTTT. It is translated as CASSGGQGADTQYF.

The V gene is TRBV5-4, the J gene TRBJ2-1, with D tentatively TRBD1 (6 bases). V was trimmed by 1 base and J by 0 bases, leaving 8 bases between them. Germline V gene data show CDR1 as SGHNT and CDR2 as YYREEE (reference sequence). The CDR3 length is 15 residues. The CDR3 loop is CASSLQGNSYNEQFF. As DNA, the CDR3 is TGTGCCAGCAGCTTGCAGGGGAACTCCTACAATGAGCAGTTCTTC.